The 20 T cell receptor beta chains below all came from one sample that was sequenced in a study of regulatory T cells in long-lasting Graves disease (dated by TCRdb to the early 2020s). The library was obtained by multiplex PCR. The reads were generated on an Illumina HiSeq 4000. TCR beta libraries were built with iRepertoire HTBI primers and Arm-PCR amplification of CDR3 regions. TCRdb took the public reads, trimmed them with fastp at Q25, ran MiXCR for clone calling and kept in-frame beta chains. All rows with the same CDR3 protein become a single entry with the most common DNA and genes. Here the sample has over 350,000 distinct CDR3 sequences; less than 25% occur a single time. The ten largest clones represent less than 25% of the sample. The time point label corresponds to: persistent/refractory GD, antithyroid drugs over 5 years with positive TRAb. For both TCR sequencing and RNA sequencing, RNA was extracted from PBMCs using TRIzol.

Sequenced material: peripheral blood mononuclear cells (PBMCs), taken when the disease was refractory, from a patient treated with antithyroid drugs. The receptors originated from a female donor with Graves disease.

This clonotype turned up a few times. The chain has TRBV6-2 or TRBV6-3 and TRBJ2-1, with D uncertain. The CDR3 totals 15 residues. Germline V gene lookup returns CDR1 MNHEY and CDR2 SVGEGT. V lost 5 bases, J lost 0 bases, and 11 bases lay in between. The CDR3 nucleotides read TGTGCCAGCAGTGACTGGTACGACTCCTACAATGAGCAGTTCTTC. Its protein is CASSDWYDSYNEQFF.

This clonotype has at least ten counts. The chain recombines TRBV28 with TRBJ1-2; 12 bases are a match to TRBD1. Germline values: CDR1 MDHEN, CDR2 SYDVKM. V shed 6 bases and J 7 bases; nucleotides not matched to a gene: 6. CDR3 length: 14 residues. The CDR3 loop reads CASSPGTGGSGYTF. The CDR3, as DNA: TGTGCCAGCAGCCCCGGGACAGGGGGCTCTGGCTACACCTTC.

This clonotype was seen only a few times. V and J are TRBV2 and TRBJ2-7, with 10 bases lining up with TRBD2. With V trimmed by 3 bases and J by 2 bases, 22 bases remained unmatched. Germline V gene lookup returns CDR1 SNHLY and CDR2 FYNNEI. The CDR3 covers 21 residues. CDR3: CASSDGALWASGSRSPYEQYF. The CDR3 nucleotides read TGTGCCAGCAGTGACGGGGCCCTCTGGGCTAGCGGGAGCCGCAGCCCCTACGAGCAGTACTTC.

This clonotype was seen ten or more times. This chain joins TRBV28 and TRBJ1-1; possible D gene TRBD1, 6 bases. V was trimmed by 2 bases and J by 6 bases, leaving 7 bases between them. The CDR3 extends over 12 amino acids. Germline lookup yields CDR1 MDHEN and CDR2 SYDVKM. CDR3: CASSLRQAEAFF. CDR3 nucleotide sequence: TGTGCCAGCAGTTTAAGACAGGCTGAAGCTTTCTTT. The full variable domain, rest sourced from reference TRBV28 and TRBJ1-1, is DVKVTQSSRYLVKRTGEKVFLECVQDMDHENMFWYRQDPGLGLRLIYFSYDVKMKEKGDIPEGYSVSREKKERFSLILESASTNQTSMYLCASSLRQAEAFFGQGTRLTVV.

This clonotype was seen at least ten times. The chain has TRBV27 and TRBJ2-5; 12 nucleotides line up with TRBD1. This CDR3 is 15 amino acids long. With V trimmed by 3 bases and J by 5 bases, 4 bases remained unmatched. Germline V gene data show CDR1 as MNHEY and CDR2 as SMNVEV (reference sequence). The CDR3 reads CASSLGQGAGETQYF. The DNA of the CDR3 is TGTGCCAGCAGTTTGGGACAGGGGGCCGGGGAGACCCAGTACTTC.

The chain is built from TRBV18 and TRBJ1-2, with D tentatively TRBD1 (6 bases). The germline gives CDR1 KGHSH, CDR2 LQKENI. The CDR3 has 14 residues. Trimming removed 3 bases at V and 4 bases at J, with 12 bases between. The CDR3 sequence: CASSPPGAVYGYTF. DNA of the CDR3: TGTGCCAGCTCACCCCCAGGGGCTGTCTATGGCTACACCTTC.

V is TRBV5-5 and J is TRBJ1-1; D is possibly TRBD1 (6 bases). Germline CDR1 reads SGHKS; CDR2 reads YYEKEE (reference sequence). The CDR3 consists of 19 residues. Trimming left V 5 bases short and J 2 bases short, with 28 bases between. CDR3 protein: CASSFVNGFAQGLNTEAFF. The CDR3 DNA reads TGTGCCAGCAGTTTTGTTAACGGCTTCGCGCAGGGGCTTAACACTGAAGCTTTCTTT.

This chain links TRBV29-1 with TRBJ1-5; 7 nucleotides match TRBD1. The CDR3 totals 13 residues. CDR1 and CDR2 (germline): SQVTM, ANQGSEA. Losses at the gene ends were 6 bases for V and 3 bases for J; bases not matched to a gene: 5. CDR3 bases: TGCAGCGTGGTACAGGGGCCCAATCAGCCCCAGCATTTT. As protein: CSVVQGPNQPQHF.

This clonotype was recorded at least ten times. This rearrangement joins TRBV20-1 to TRBJ2-5; D remains ambiguous. This CDR3 spans 14 amino acids. Germline assignment: CDR1 DFQATT and CDR2 SNEGSKA (reference sequence). V gave up 5 bases and J gave up 3 bases, with 16 bases separating them. CDR3 region: CSAEKMSGEETQYF. DNA for the CDR3: TGCAGTGCTGAGAAAATGTCAGGTGAAGAGACCCAGTACTTC.

This clonotype was recorded many times. The gene calls are TRBV11-2 and TRBJ1-4; D is perhaps TRBD1 (6 bases). Trimming left V 0 bases short and J 5 bases short, with 13 bases between. Germline V gives CDR1 SGHAT, CDR2 FQNNGV. The CDR3 totals 16 residues. The CDR3 protein is CASSLDQWQGNEKLFF. CDR3 nucleotides: TGTGCCAGCAGCTTAGATCAATGGCAGGGGAATGAAAAACTGTTTTTT.

V usage is TRBV20-1 and J usage is TRBJ2-7; 9 nucleotides match TRBD1. V was clipped by 3 bases and J by 2 bases; unmatched bases: 5. The CDR3 loop spans 14 amino acids. Germline V gene data show CDR1 as DFQATT and CDR2 as SNEGSKA (reference sequence). The CDR3: CSASRTGAPYEQYF. As DNA, the CDR3 is TGCAGTGCTAGCAGGACAGGGGCGCCCTACGAGCAGTACTTC.

This clonotype has more than one count but fewer than ten. J is TRBJ1-5 and V is TRBV5-1; 8 nucleotides match TRBD1. This CDR3 has 15 amino acids. The germline V gene encodes CDR1 SGHRS and CDR2 YFSETQ. V shed 2 bases, J shed 9 bases, and the junction held 10 bases outside the gene matches. The CDR3: CASSFGQGPVWPQHF. In DNA, the CDR3 is TGCGCCAGCAGCTTCGGACAGGGCCCGGTGTGGCCCCAGCATTTT.

This clonotype was recorded a few times. The rearrangement joins TRBV19 to TRBJ1-1; TRBD1 is a possible D gene (6 bases). The CDR3 is 18 amino acids. Germline CDR1 is LNHDA and CDR2 is SQIVND (reference sequence). V was clipped by 1 base and J by 7 bases, with 25 bases between them. The CDR3 sequence: CASSIGFLKMGTQNEAFF. CDR3 nucleotides: TGTGCCAGTAGTATAGGATTTCTTAAGATGGGGACACAGAATGAAGCTTTCTTT.

Concerning this clonotype: One base separates it from a far larger clone, so it is likely a read error. The J gene is TRBJ2-7, the V gene TRBV28, with D possibly being TRBD1 (5 bases). Gene TRBJ1-2 matches the end of the DNA better, so the J call may be wrong. CDR1 and CDR2 from the germline V gene are MDHEN and SYDVKM. The CDR3 is 14 residues long. CDR3 bases: TGTGCCAGCAGCCGGGGCAGGGTTCGTGTGGGCTACACCTTC. Translation gives CASSRGRVRVGYTF.

Concerning this clonotype itself: Since a much larger clone is just one base distant, this may be a read error. This chain joins TRBV12-3 or TRBV12-4 and TRBJ2-2; 12 nucleotides agree with TRBD1. The CDR3 extends over 21 amino acids. CDR3 bases: TGTGCCAACAGTTTCCACCCCACCCCCGACTCGGGACAGGGGGCCACCGGGGAGCTGTTTTTT. Encoded protein: CANSFHPTPDSGQGATGELFF.

This clonotype was seen repeatedly, ten times or more. In nucleotides, the CDR3 is TGTGCCAGCGGCGGGGCAGGAGGAACTCTCTATGGCTACACCTTC. It codes for CASGGAGGTLYGYTF. V gene TRBV6-1 combines with J gene TRBJ1-2, with D tentatively TRBD1 (5 bases). The length of the CDR3 is 15 residues. V was clipped by 8 bases and J by 4 bases, with 20 bases between them. The germline gives CDR1 MNHNS, CDR2 SASEGT.

CDR3 sequence (DNA): TGTGCCAGCAGTGAAGGGTATAACACCGGGGAGCTGTTTTTT. Translating gives CASSEGYNTGELFF. The chain couples TRBV12-3 or TRBV12-4 to TRBJ2-2; the D is unclear. This CDR3 is built from 14 residues. Trimming removed 5 bases at V and 2 bases at J, with 9 bases between.

The V and J genes are TRBV2 and TRBJ2-7, with TRBD2 matching 9 bases. Trimming at V came to 6 bases and at J to 0 bases, leaving 6 bases not matched to a gene. This CDR3 contains 15 residues. Per germline, CDR1 SNHLY and CDR2 FYNNEI. CDR3 bases: TGTGCCAGCAGATTGGCGGGAGGGGGCTCCTACGAGCAGTACTTC. Amino acids: CASRLAGGGSYEQYF.

This clonotype was seen many times. The chain carries TRBV28 and TRBJ2-3; 14 nucleotides match TRBD2. The germline V gene encodes CDR1 MDHEN and CDR2 SYDVKM. The J segment lost 5 bases and the V segment lost 3 bases, leaving 1 base of the junction unmatched. This CDR3 is built from 15 residues. CDR3 residues: CASSFGTSGGDTQYF. The CDR3 DNA reads TGTGCCAGCAGTTTTGGGACTAGCGGGGGAGATACGCAGTATTTT.

This clonotype occurred many times. The CDR3 DNA is TGTGCCAGCAGTTTAGCAGGGTCCGGGGGTAGCGAGCAGTACTTC. This gives the protein CASSLAGSGGSEQYF. This sequence joins TRBV12-3 or TRBV12-4 and TRBJ2-7; perhaps TRBD2 as D (6 bases). V gave up 0 bases and J gave up 6 bases, with 15 bases separating them. This CDR3 comprises 15 residues.